This TCR beta chain was documented in a study of CD4 T cell repertoires in COVID-19. Whole-study context: CFSE-low cells expanded less than 13 days with IL-2, then restimulated with other coronavirus spikes.

The memory T cells were sequenced right after ex vivo isolation, without culture. Regarding the study as a whole: Two or all three memory subsets shared several highly expanded SARS-CoV-2-reactive clonotypes.

From germline, CDR1 is SGHAT and CDR2 FQNNGV. The CDR3 contains 13 residues. The germline V and J ends were trimmed by 6 bases and 6 bases, with 15 bases remaining between them. Here immunoSEQ multiplex PCR was the method, and the copy in TCRdb shows in-frame clones only, minus some. The sample includes approximately 75,000 clones, under 90% of them seen just once. In regard to this clone: Its cognate antigen is unknown.

The chain links TRBV11-2 to TRBJ2-7; a possible D gene is TRBD1 (6 bases). Material: CD4+ T cells from peripheral blood, obtained after recovery from COVID-19. This receptor was taken from a human donor who had COVID-19. In DNA, the CDR3 is TGTGCCAGCAGGGAAGGGGGTACCCCCGAGCAGTACTTC. It yields the protein CASREGGTPEQYF.